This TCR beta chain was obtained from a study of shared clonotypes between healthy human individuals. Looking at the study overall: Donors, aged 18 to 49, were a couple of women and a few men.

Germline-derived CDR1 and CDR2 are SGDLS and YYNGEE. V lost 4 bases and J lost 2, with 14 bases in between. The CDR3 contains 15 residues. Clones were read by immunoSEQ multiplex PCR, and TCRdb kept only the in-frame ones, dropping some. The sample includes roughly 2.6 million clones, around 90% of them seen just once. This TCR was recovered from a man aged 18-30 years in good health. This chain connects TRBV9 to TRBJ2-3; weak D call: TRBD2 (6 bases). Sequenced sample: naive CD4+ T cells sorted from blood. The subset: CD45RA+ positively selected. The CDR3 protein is CASSSRTTLTDTQYF. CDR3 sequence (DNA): TGTGCCAGCAGCTCCAGGACTACGCTCACAGATACGCAGTATTTT.